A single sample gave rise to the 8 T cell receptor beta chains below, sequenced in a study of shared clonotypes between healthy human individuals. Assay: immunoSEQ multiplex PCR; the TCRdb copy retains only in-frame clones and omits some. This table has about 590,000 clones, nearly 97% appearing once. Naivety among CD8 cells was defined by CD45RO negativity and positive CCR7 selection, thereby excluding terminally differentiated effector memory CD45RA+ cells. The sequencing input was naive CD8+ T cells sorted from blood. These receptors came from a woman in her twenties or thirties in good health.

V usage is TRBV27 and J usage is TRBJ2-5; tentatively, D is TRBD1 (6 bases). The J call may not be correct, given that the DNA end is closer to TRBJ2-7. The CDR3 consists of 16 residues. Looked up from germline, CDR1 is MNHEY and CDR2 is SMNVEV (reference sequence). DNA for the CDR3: TGTGCCAGCAGTTTTTCTGCAGGACAGACGTTCTACGAGCAGTACTTC. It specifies CASSFSAGQTFYEQYF.

As DNA, the CDR3 is TGCAGCGTCCAACTAGCGGGAGGGCCCTACGAGCAGTACTTC. Amino acids: CSVQLAGGPYEQYF. This chain links TRBV29-1 with TRBJ2-7; TRBD2 agrees at 13 bases. V gave up 6 bases and J gave up 2 bases; unmatched junction bases: 4. Per germline, CDR1 SQVTM and CDR2 ANQGSEA. This CDR3 is 14 amino acids long.

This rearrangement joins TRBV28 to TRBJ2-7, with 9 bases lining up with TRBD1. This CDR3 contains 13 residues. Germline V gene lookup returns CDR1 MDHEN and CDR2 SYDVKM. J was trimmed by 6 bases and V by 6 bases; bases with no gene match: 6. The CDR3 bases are TGTGCCAGCAGCCCGGACAGGGGAGGCGAGCAGTACTTC. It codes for CASSPDRGGEQYF.

The CDR3 spells CASSVSGSLNTEAFF. As DNA, the CDR3 is TGTGCCAGCAGCGTATCCGGGTCTTTGAACACTGAAGCTTTCTTT. This chain uses TRBV9 with TRBJ1-1, with D hard to call. This CDR3 comprises 15 residues. Trimming cost V 1 base and J 0 bases, with 10 bases left between them. Germline V CDR1 and CDR2: SGDLS, YYNGEE.

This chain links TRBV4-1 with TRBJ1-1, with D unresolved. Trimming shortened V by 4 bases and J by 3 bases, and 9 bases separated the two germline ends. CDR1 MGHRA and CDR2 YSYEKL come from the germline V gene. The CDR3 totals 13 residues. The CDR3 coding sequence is TGCGCCAGCAGCCCAAGGGCGGACACTGAAGCTTTCTTT. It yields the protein CASSPRADTEAFF.

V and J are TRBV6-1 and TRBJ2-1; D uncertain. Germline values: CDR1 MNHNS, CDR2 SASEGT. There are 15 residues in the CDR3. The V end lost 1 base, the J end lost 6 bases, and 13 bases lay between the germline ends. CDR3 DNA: TGTGCCAGCAGTGAAGGCTTGTTCAGTTCCAATGAGCAGTTCTTC. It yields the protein CASSEGLFSSNEQFF.

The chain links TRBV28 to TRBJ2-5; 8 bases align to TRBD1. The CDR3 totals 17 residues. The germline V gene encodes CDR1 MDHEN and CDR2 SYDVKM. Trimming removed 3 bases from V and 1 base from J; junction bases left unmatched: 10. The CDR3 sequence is CASSFERPGTGQETQYF. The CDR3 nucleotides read TGTGCCAGCAGTTTCGAACGCCCAGGGACAGGCCAAGAGACCCAGTACTTC.

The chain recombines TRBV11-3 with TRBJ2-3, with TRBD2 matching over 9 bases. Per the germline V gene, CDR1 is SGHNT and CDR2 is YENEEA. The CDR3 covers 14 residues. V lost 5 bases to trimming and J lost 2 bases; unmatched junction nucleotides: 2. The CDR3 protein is CASSPGLATDTQYF. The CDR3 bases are TGTGCCAGCAGCCCGGGACTAGCCACAGATACGCAGTATTTT.